Each of the 25 T cell receptor beta chains below was sequenced from the same sample in a study of blood T cell repertoires in COVID-19. TCRdb's copy holds only in-frame clones and misses some; the assay was immunoSEQ multiplex PCR. The table has around 250,000 clones, 75% to 90% seen once. What was sequenced was peripheral blood. Every receptor here comes from a man in his fifties or sixties who had recovered from COVID-19.

This rearrangement joins TRBV27 to TRBJ1-5; 8 bases are a match to TRBD1. The junction had 2 bases not matched to a gene; V was cut back by 3 bases and J by 4 bases. Looked up from germline, CDR1 is MNHEY and CDR2 is SMNVEV (reference sequence). The CDR3 has 14 amino acids. The CDR3, as DNA: TGTGCCAGCAGTTTTAACAGGGGGAATCAGCCCCAGCATTTT. Protein: CASSFNRGNQPQHF.

The V and J genes are TRBV2 and TRBJ2-1; TRBD2 agrees at 8 bases. The V gene's germline CDR1 is SNHLY and CDR2 FYNNEI. Trimming at V came to 4 bases and at J to 3 bases, leaving 5 bases not matched to a gene. The CDR3 contains 15 residues. CDR3 in amino acids: CASSASGGYYNEQFF. CDR3 nucleotides: TGTGCCAGCAGTGCAAGCGGGGGCTACTACAATGAGCAGTTCTTC.

This clone was found a few times. The rearrangement joins TRBV6-5 to TRBJ1-2, with 7 positions matching TRBD1. The CDR3 is 14 residues long. Trimming at V came to 4 bases and at J to 4 bases, leaving 6 bases not matched to a gene. CDR1 is MNHEY, CDR2 SVGAGI, per germline. Here the CDR3 reads CASSSPTGPYGYTF. In nucleotides, the CDR3 is TGTGCCAGCAGTTCGCCGACAGGGCCCTATGGCTACACCTTC.

This chain uses TRBV11-2 with TRBJ2-2; 9 bases are shared with TRBD1. The trim removed 5 bases at V and 2 bases at J, leaving 6 bases unmatched. Per germline, CDR1 SGHAT and CDR2 FQNNGV. There are 16 residues in the CDR3. The CDR3 coding sequence is TGTGCCAGCAGCCCTCGGGGACAGGGAAACACCGGGGAGCTGTTTTTT. It yields the protein CASSPRGQGNTGELFF.

The chain carries TRBV5-4 and TRBJ1-6, with TRBD1 matching 7 bases. CDR1 and CDR2 (germline): SGHNT, YYREEE (reference sequence). The CDR3 runs 15 residues. After removal of 4 bases from V and 9 bases from J, the junction contained 10 bases not matched to a gene. The CDR3 region is CASSPRQGMGSPLHF. DNA of the CDR3: TGTGCCAGCAGCCCGCGACAGGGAATGGGTTCACCCCTCCACTTT.

The chain is built from TRBV9 and TRBJ2-6, with 7 bases fitting TRBD1. The germline V gene has CDR1 SGDLS and CDR2 YYNGEE. CDR3 size: 17 residues. Germline trimming cut 4 bases from V and 0 bases from J; bases unmatched to any gene: 7. The CDR3 sequence is CASSHRTGYSGANVLTF. The CDR3 DNA is TGTGCCAGCAGCCACCGGACAGGTTACTCTGGGGCCAACGTCCTGACTTTC.

This clone occurred a few times. J is TRBJ1-1 and V is TRBV9, with 8 positions matching TRBD1. The CDR3 totals 13 residues. After removal of 3 bases from V and 5 bases from J, the junction contained 3 bases not matched to a gene. CDR1 is SGDLS and CDR2 is YYNGEE in the germline V gene. The CDR3 is CASSAQGETEAFF. As DNA, the CDR3 is TGTGCCAGCAGCGCACAGGGGGAAACTGAAGCTTTCTTT.

V gene TRBV5-8 combines with J gene TRBJ1-4; 9 positions agree with TRBD1. This CDR3 region has 15 residues. The V and J ends lost 1 base and 8 bases, in that order; junction bases with no gene match: 6. Germline CDR1 reads SGHTS; CDR2 reads YDEGEE. This CDR3 is CASSLRGQGKEKLFF. The CDR3 DNA is TGTGCCAGCAGCTTGAGGGGACAGGGAAAAGAAAAACTGTTTTTT.

The chain is built from TRBV5-1 and TRBJ2-7, with 9 positions matching TRBD2. Germline CDR1 SGHRS, CDR2 YFSETQ. V lost 4 bases, J lost 5 bases, and 10 bases stayed unmatched. CDR3 length: 15 amino acids. The CDR3 region is CASSATAGGPHEQYF. The CDR3 region has the DNA TGCGCCAGCAGCGCTACAGCGGGAGGTCCCCACGAGCAGTACTTC.

The chain has TRBV5-4 and TRBJ2-5; TRBD1 agrees at 7 bases. CDR3 length: 16 amino acids. V shed 4 bases, J shed 5 bases, and the junction held 14 bases outside the gene matches. The germline V gene encodes CDR1 SGHNT and CDR2 YYREEE (reference sequence). The CDR3 loop is CASSQTRTGERETQYF. CDR3 bases: TGTGCCAGCAGCCAGACCCGGACAGGAGAAAGGGAGACCCAGTACTTC. The complete variable domain, with remaining parts taken from reference TRBV5-4 and TRBJ2-5, reads ETGVTQSPTHLIKTRGQQVTLRCSSQSGHNTVSWYQQALGQGPQFIFQYYREEENGRGNFPPRFSGLQFPNYSSELNVNALELDDSALYLCASSQTRTGERETQYFGPGTRLLVL.

This chain links TRBV4-1 with TRBJ2-3, with TRBD2 identical over 10 bases. V lost 2 bases and J lost 0; bases outside the gene matches: 8. Germline-derived CDR1 and CDR2 are MGHRA and YSYEKL. The CDR3 length is 18 residues. CDR3 in DNA: TGCGCCAGCAGCCAAAGGAGCGGGAGGGGTCAGAGCACAGATACGCAGTATTTT. This translates into CASSQRSGRGQSTDTQYF.

The chain recombines TRBV28 with TRBJ2-7; tentative D call: TRBD1 (5 bases). Germline-derived CDR1 and CDR2 are MDHEN and SYDVKM. With 7 bases removed from V and 2 bases from J, the gap between germline ends came to 15 bases. The CDR3 extends over 14 amino acids. CDR3: CASIQDRPPYEQYF. The CDR3 DNA is TGTGCCAGCATCCAAGACAGACCCCCCTACGAGCAGTACTTC. The whole variable domain, remainder taken from reference TRBV28 and TRBJ2-7, is DVKVTQSSRYLVKRTGEKVFLECVQDMDHENMFWYRQDPGLGLRLIYFSYDVKMKEKGDIPEGYSVSREKKERFSLILESASTNQTSMYLCASIQDRPPYEQYFGPGTRLTVT.

The chain employs TRBV29-1 and TRBJ2-2; possible D gene TRBD2, 5 bases. The CDR3 sequence is 13 residues long. CDR1 is SQVTM and CDR2 is ANQGSEA in the germline V gene. V lost 6 bases, J lost 5 bases, and 13 bases lay in between. This CDR3 is CSVQERETGELFF. DNA for the CDR3: TGCAGCGTCCAGGAGAGGGAGACCGGGGAGCTGTTTTTT.

V usage is TRBV19 and J usage is TRBJ2-1, with 8 nucleotides matching TRBD2. The CDR3 spans 14 residues. Trimming removed 1 base from V and 6 bases from J; junction bases left unmatched: 2. Per the germline V gene, CDR1 is LNHDA and CDR2 is SQIVND (reference sequence). CDR3 nucleotides: TGTGCCAGTAGTATAGGGGCGGGGGGCAATGAGCAGTTCTTC. It is translated as CASSIGAGGNEQFF.

The chain recombines TRBV9 with TRBJ2-3; 12 nucleotides match TRBD2. The V gene's germline CDR1 is SGDLS and CDR2 YYNGEE. The CDR3 extends over 17 amino acids. V shed 3 bases, J shed 1 base, and the junction held 6 bases outside the gene matches. In DNA form, the CDR3 reads TGTGCCAGCAGCGGCCCCCGGACTAGCGGGGGCACAGATACGCAGTATTTT. This sequence encodes CASSGPRTSGGTDTQYF.

This chain links TRBV4-1 with TRBJ1-2, with 7 bases fitting TRBD1. The length of the CDR3 is 14 residues. Germline V gives CDR1 MGHRA, CDR2 YSYEKL. The V segment lost 3 bases and the J segment 4 bases; nucleotides outside the gene matches: 5. The chain's CDR3 is CASSHGGQPYGYTF. CDR3 sequence (DNA): TGCGCCAGCAGCCATGGGGGACAGCCCTATGGCTACACCTTC.

The CDR3 sequence is CAISEPGQPTRPEAFF. The DNA of the CDR3 is TGTGCCATCAGTGAGCCCGGACAGCCCACGAGGCCTGAAGCTTTCTTT. The rearrangement joins TRBV10-3 to TRBJ1-1; D is perhaps TRBD1 (6 bases). CDR1 is ENHRY and CDR2 is SYGVKD in the germline V gene. V was clipped by 2 bases and J by 6 bases, with 19 bases between them. CDR3 length equals 16 residues.

This rearrangement joins TRBV29-1 to TRBJ1-2, with 8 bases fitting TRBD1. The trim removed 7 bases at V and 0 bases at J, leaving 7 bases unmatched. The CDR3 has 14 amino acids. In germline, CDR1 is SQVTM, CDR2 ANQGSEA. CDR3 region: CSAYGTGANYGYTF. In nucleotides, the CDR3 is TGCAGCGCATACGGGACAGGAGCTAACTATGGCTACACCTTC.

This rearrangement joins TRBV6-1 to TRBJ1-3, with D tentatively TRBD1 (5 bases). Between the trimmed V and J ends, which lost 3 bases and 4 bases, there was a span of 10 bases. Germline CDR1 reads MNHNS; CDR2 reads SASEGT. This CDR3 spans 14 amino acids. DNA for the CDR3: TGTGCCAGCAGTGATAAAGGACACGGAAACACCATATATTTT. The encoded protein is CASSDKGHGNTIYF.

The sample holds one count of this clone. The chain joins TRBV6-5 to TRBJ2-7; 7 positions match TRBD2. This CDR3 region has 12 residues. Trimming at V came to 11 bases and at J to 7 bases, leaving 11 bases not matched to a gene. Germline V gene data show CDR1 as MNHEY and CDR2 as SVGAGI. CDR3 sequence reads: CAGWTRPGEQYF. The CDR3 DNA reads as TGTGCCGGCTGGACTAGGCCGGGGGAGCAGTACTTC.

In its sample, this clone was seen a few times. V is TRBV30 and J is TRBJ1-6; D is undetermined. Per germline, CDR1 GTSNPN and CDR2 SVGIG (reference sequence). This CDR3 contains 14 residues. Trimming cost V 1 base and J 14 bases, with 18 bases left between them. The CDR3 sequence is CAWSALAGYGSLHF. The CDR3 nucleotides read TGTGCCTGGAGTGCGTTAGCGGGATACGGGTCCCTCCACTTT.

The CDR3 loop is CASSQPGLVRNEQFF. CDR3 coding DNA: TGTGCCAGCAGCCAACCCGGACTAGTGCGCAATGAGCAGTTCTTC. The rearrangement uses TRBV3-1 (or the pseudogene TRBV3-2) and TRBJ2-1; TRBD2 aligns across 7 bases. This CDR3 has 15 amino acids. The V segment lost 2 bases and the J segment 6 bases; nucleotides outside the gene matches: 7. Per the germline V gene, CDR1 is LGHDT and CDR2 is YNNKEL (reference sequence).

V gene TRBV6-6 combines with J gene TRBJ1-3; 7 nucleotides match TRBD1. The CDR3 is 17 residues long. V gave up 5 bases and J gave up 0 bases; unmatched junction bases: 10. Per the germline V gene, CDR1 is MNHNY and CDR2 is SVGAGI (reference sequence). Here the CDR3 DNA reads TGTGCCAGCAGTCATAGACTACAGGGGATCTCTGGAAACACCATATATTTT. This gives the protein CASSHRLQGISGNTIYF.

The chain couples TRBV30 to TRBJ2-5; 9 bases are a match to TRBD1. The V and J ends lost 2 bases and 2 bases, in that order; junction bases with no gene match: 6. The CDR3 runs 15 residues. CDR1 and CDR2 from the germline V gene are GTSNPN and SVGIG (reference sequence). In nucleotides, the CDR3 is TGTGCCTGGAGTCCGGACAGGGGCGGGCAAGAGACCCAGTACTTC. It is translated as CAWSPDRGGQETQYF. The full variable domain, in which reference TRBV30 and TRBJ2-5 provide the parts outside the CDR3, is SQTIHQWPATLVQPVGSPLSLECTVEGTSNPNLYWYRQAAGRGLQLLFYSVGIGQISSEVPQNLSASRPQDRQFILSSKKLLLSDSGFYLCAWSPDRGGQETQYFGPGTRLLVL.

The rearrangement uses TRBV2 and TRBJ2-5; maybe TRBD2 (6 bases). This CDR3 contains 15 residues. From germline, CDR1 is SNHLY and CDR2 FYNNEI. The V end was cut by 3 bases, the J end by 5 bases, with 16 bases between. Here the CDR3 reads CASSDGRLGAETQYF. CDR3 DNA: TGTGCCAGCAGTGATGGGAGGCTAGGGGCGGAGACCCAGTACTTC. The variable domain in full, completed from reference TRBV2 and TRBJ2-5, reads EPEVTQTPSHQVTQMGQEVILRCVPISNHLYFYWYRQILGQKVEFLVSFYNNEISEKSEIFDDQFSVERPDGSNFTLKIRSTKLEDSAMYFCASSDGRLGAETQYFGPGTRLLVL.